This paragraph reports one TCR beta chain. Its antigen is as yet unknown. A read error may produce the germline difference seen at one junction end. These data come from a study of T-cell memory formation after mild COVID-19. On the study more broadly: Largely, the TCR clusters proved donor specific. Findings of the study overall: Mainly CM and EM harbored the contracting CD4+ clones; mainly EMRA harbored the CD8+ ones.

From 5'RACE with constant-segment primers came TCR alpha and TCR beta cDNA libraries that carried sample barcodes and UMIs. From the 5' RACE reads, TCRdb called clonotypes with MiXCR, one entry per CDR3 protein. The sample has over 500,000 distinct CDR3 sequences, 17% seen once. The germline V gene encodes CDR1 SGHTA and CDR2 FQGTGA. This CDR3 contains 16 residues. Sequenced input: PBMCs or a T cell subset sorted from them (not recorded which). This TCR came from an adult woman who had mild COVID-19 (a few samples of this study predate the infection). Cell type and time point are not known. The rearrangement links TRBV7-3 to TRBJ2-2, with 7 bases fitting TRBD2. The CDR3 bases are TGTGCCAGAAGCTTTATGGGAGGGTCAGGAACCGGGGAGCTGTTTTTT. Residues: CARSFMGGSGTGELFF.